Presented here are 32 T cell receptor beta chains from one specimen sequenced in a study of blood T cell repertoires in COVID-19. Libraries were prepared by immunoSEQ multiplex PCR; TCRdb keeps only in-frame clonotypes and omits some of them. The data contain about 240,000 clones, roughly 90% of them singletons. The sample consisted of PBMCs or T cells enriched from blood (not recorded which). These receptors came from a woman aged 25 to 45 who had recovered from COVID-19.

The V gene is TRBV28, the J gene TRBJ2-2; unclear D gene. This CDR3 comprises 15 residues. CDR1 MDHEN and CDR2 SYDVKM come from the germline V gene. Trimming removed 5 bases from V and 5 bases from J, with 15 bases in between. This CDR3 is CASSPWVRLTGELFF. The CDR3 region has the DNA TGTGCCAGCAGTCCCTGGGTGAGGTTGACCGGGGAGCTGTTTTTT.

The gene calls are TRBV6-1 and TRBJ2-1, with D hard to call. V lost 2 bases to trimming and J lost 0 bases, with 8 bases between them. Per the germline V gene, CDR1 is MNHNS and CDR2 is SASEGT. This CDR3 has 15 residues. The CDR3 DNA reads TGTGCCAGCAGTGAACAACAGCTCTCCTACAATGAGCAGTTCTTC. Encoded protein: CASSEQQLSYNEQFF.

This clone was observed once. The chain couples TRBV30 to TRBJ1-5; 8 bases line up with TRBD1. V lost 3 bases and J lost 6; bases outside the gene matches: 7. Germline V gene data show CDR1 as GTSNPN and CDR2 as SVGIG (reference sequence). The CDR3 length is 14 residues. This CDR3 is CAWSRDRGAQPQHF. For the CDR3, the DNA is TGTGCCTGGAGCCGAGACAGGGGCGCTCAGCCCCAGCATTTT. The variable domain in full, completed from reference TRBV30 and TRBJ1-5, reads SQTIHQWPATLVQPVGSPLSLECTVEGTSNPNLYWYRQAAGRGLQLLFYSVGIGQISSEVPQNLSASRPQDRQFILSSKKLLLSDSGFYLCAWSRDRGAQPQHFGDGTRLSIL.

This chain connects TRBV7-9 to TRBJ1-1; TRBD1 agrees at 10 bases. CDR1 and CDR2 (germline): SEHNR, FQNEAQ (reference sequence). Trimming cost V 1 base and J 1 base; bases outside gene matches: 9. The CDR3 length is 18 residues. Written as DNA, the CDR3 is TGTGCCAGCAGCTTAGTGTGGGAGACAGGGGGCGGGAACACTGAAGCTTTCTTT. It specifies CASSLVWETGGGNTEAFF.

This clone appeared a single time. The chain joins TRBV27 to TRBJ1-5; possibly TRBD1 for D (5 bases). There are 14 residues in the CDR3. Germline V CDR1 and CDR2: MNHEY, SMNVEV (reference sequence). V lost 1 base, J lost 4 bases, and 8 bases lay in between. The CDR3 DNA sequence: TGTGCCAGCAGTTTATGGGGCCTGAATCAGCCCCAGCATTTT. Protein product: CASSLWGLNQPQHF.

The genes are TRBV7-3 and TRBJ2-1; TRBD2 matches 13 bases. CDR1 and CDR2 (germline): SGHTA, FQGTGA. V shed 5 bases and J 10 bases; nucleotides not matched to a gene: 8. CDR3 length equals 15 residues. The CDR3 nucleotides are TGTGCCAGCAGCCTCGGACTAGCGGGAGTAGGGGAGCAGTTCTTC. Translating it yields CASSLGLAGVGEQFF.

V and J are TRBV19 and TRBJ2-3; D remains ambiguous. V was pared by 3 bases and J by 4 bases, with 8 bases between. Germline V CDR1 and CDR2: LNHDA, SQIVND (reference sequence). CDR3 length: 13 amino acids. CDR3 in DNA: TGTGCCAGTAGTATCGGTTCGGCAGATACGCAGTATTTT. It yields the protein CASSIGSADTQYF.

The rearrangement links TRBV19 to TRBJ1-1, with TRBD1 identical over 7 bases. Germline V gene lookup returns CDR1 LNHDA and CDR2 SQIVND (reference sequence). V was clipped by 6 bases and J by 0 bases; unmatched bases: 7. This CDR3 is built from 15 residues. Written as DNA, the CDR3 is TGTGCCAGTAGCCCTAGGGGACAGCTGAACACTGAAGCTTTCTTT. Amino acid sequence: CASSPRGQLNTEAFF.

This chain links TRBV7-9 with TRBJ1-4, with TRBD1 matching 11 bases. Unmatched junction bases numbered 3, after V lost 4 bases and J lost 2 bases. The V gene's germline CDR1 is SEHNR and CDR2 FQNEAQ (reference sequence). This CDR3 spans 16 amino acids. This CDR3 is CASSSWDRGTNEKLFF. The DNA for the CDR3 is TGTGCCAGCAGCTCCTGGGACAGGGGGACTAATGAAAAACTGTTTTTT.

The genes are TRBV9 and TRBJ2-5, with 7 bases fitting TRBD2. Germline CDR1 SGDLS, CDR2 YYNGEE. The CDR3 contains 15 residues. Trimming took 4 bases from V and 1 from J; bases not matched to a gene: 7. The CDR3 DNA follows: TGTGCCAGCAGCCCCGAGCGGGGCGGCCAAGAGACCCAGTACTTC. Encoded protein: CASSPERGGQETQYF.

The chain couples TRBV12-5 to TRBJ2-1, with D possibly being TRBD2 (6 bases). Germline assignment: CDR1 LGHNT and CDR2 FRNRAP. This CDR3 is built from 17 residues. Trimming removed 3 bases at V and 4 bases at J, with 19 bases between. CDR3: CASGLLAPEPMYNEQFF. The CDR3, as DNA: TGTGCTAGTGGTTTACTAGCTCCAGAACCAATGTACAATGAGCAGTTCTTC.

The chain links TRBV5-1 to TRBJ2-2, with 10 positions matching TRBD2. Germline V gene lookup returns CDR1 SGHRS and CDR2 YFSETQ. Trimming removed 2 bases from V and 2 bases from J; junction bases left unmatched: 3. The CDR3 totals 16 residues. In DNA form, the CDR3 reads TGCGCCAGCAGCTTTGCTAGCGGGAGTAACACCGGGGAGCTGTTTTTT. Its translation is CASSFASGSNTGELFF. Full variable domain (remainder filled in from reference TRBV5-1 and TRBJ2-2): KAGVTQTPRYLIKTRGQQVTLSCSPISGHRSVSWYQQTPGQGLQFLFEYFSETQRNKGNFPGRFSGRQFSNSRSEMNVSTLELGDSALYLCASSFASGSNTGELFFGEGSRLTVL.

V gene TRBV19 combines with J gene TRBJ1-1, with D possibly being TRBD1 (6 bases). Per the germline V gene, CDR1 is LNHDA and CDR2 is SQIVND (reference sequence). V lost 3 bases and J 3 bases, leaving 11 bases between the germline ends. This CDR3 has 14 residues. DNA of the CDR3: TGTGCCAGTAGTATTAAAGCAGGGGACACTGAAGCTTTCTTT. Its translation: CASSIKAGDTEAFF. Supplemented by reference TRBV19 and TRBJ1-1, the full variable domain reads DGGITQSPKYLFRKEGQNVTLSCEQNLNHDAMYWYRQDPGQGLRLIYYSQIVNDFQKGDIAEGYSVSREKKESFPLTVTSAQKNPTAFYLCASSIKAGDTEAFFGQGTRLTVV.

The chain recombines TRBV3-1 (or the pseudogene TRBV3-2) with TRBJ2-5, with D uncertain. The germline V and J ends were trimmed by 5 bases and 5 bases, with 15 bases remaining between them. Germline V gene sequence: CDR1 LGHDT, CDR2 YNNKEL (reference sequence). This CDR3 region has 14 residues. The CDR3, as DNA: TGTGCCAGCAGCTCCTCTGGAGCTAGTGAGACCCAGTACTTC. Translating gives CASSSSGASETQYF.

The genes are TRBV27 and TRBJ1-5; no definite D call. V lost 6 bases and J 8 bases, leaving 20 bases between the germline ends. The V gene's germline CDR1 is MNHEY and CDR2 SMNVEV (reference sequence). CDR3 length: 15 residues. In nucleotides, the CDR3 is TGTGCCAGCAGCCTTTTCGGGGTAGAAGGTGAGCCCCAGCATTTT. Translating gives CASSLFGVEGEPQHF.

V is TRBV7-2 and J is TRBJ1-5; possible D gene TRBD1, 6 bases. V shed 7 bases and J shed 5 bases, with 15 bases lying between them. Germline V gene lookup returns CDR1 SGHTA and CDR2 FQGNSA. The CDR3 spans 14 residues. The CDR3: CASTKDRNDQPQHF. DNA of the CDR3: TGTGCCAGCACCAAAGACAGGAATGATCAGCCCCAGCATTTT.

CDR3: CASSPSGRAAGELFF. DNA of the CDR3: TGTGCCAGCAGCCCGAGCGGGAGGGCCGCCGGGGAGCTGTTTTTT. V usage is TRBV7-8 and J usage is TRBJ2-2, with 10 bases matching TRBD2. Germline values: CDR1 SGHVS, CDR2 FQNEAQ. J gave up 6 bases and V 5 bases, and 6 bases lay outside the gene matches. This CDR3 is built from 15 residues.

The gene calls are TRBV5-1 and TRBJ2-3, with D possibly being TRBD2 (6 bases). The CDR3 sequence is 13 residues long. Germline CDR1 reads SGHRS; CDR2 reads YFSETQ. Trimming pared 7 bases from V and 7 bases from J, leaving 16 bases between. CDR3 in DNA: TGCGCCAGCCTAACGGGGGTCCCTAATACGCAGTATTTT. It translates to CASLTGVPNTQYF.

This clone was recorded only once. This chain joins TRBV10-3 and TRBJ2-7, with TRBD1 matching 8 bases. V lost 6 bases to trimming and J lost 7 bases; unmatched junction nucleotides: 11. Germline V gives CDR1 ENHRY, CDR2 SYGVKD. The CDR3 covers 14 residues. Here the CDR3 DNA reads TGTGCCATCAGAAAGATGACAGGGGCTGAGGAGCAGTACTTC. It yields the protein CAIRKMTGAEEQYF.

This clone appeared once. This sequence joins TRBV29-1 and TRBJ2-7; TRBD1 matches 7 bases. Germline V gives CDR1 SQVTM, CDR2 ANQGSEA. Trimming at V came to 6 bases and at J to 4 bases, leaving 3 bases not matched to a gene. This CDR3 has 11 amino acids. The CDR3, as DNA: TGCAGCGTCGTACAGGGGTACGAGCAGTACTTC. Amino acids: CSVVQGYEQYF.

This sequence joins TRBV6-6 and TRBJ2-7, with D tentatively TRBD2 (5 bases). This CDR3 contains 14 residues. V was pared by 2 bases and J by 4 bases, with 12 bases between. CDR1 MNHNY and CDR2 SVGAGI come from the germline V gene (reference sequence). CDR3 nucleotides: TGTGCCAGCAGTTACGACGGGATTCCTTACGAGCAGTACTTC. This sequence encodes CASSYDGIPYEQYF.

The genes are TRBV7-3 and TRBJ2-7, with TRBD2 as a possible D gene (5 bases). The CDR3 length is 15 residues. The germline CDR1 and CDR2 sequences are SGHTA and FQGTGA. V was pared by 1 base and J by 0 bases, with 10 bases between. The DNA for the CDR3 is TGTGCCAGCAGCTTAAATAGCGCAAGCTCCTACGAGCAGTACTTC. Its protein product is CASSLNSASSYEQYF.

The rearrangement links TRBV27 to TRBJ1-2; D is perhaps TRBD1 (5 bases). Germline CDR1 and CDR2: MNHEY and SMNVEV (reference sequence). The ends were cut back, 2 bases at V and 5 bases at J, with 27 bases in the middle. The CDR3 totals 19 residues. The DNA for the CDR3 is TGTGCCAGCAGTTTAGGGGGGTCCAGGCTACTCTCCTATGGGTATGGCTACACCTTC. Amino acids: CASSLGGSRLLSYGYGYTF.

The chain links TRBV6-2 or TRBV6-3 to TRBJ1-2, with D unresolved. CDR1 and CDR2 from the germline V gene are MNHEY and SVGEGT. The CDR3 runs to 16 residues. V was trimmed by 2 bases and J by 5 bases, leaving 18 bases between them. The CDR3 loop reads CASSYPGGERGYGYTF. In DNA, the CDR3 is TGTGCCAGCAGTTACCCAGGCGGCGAAAGAGGGTATGGCTACACCTTC.

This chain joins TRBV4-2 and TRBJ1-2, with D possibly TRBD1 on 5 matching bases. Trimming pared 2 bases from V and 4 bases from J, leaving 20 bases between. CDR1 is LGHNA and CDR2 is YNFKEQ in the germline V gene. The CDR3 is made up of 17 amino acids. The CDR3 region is CASSQPTDGRSAYGYTF. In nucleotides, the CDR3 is TGTGCCAGCAGCCAACCGACAGACGGGCGTTCTGCCTATGGCTACACCTTC.

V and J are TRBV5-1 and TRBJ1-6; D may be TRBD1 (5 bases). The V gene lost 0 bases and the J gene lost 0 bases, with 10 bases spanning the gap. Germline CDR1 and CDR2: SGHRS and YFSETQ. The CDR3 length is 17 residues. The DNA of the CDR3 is TGCGCCAGCAGCTTGGCGGGGGGTATCTCCTATAATTCACCCCTCCACTTT. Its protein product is CASSLAGGISYNSPLHF.

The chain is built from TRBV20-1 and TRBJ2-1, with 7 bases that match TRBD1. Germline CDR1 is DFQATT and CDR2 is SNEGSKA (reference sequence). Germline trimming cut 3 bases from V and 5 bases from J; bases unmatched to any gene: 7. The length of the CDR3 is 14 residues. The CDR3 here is CSASDPRGNNEQFF. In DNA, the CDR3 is TGCAGTGCTAGTGATCCCAGGGGGAACAATGAGCAGTTCTTC.

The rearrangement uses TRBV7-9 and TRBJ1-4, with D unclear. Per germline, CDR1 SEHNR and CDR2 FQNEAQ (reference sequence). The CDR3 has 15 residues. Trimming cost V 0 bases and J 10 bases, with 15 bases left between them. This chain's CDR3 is CASSLAPHPFPKLFF. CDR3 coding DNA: TGTGCCAGCAGCTTAGCCCCACACCCGTTTCCAAAACTGTTTTTT.

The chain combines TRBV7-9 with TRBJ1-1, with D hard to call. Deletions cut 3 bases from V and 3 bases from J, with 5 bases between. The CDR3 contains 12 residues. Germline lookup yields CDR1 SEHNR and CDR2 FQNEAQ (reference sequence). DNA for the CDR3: TGTGCCAGCAGCTTCACTGACACTGAAGCTTTCTTT. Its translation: CASSFTDTEAFF.

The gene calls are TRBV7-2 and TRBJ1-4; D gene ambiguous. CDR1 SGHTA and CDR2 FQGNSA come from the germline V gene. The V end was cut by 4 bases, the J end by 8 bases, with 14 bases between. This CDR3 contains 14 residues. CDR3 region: CASSSGGGWEKLFF. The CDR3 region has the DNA TGTGCCAGCAGCTCTGGAGGCGGTTGGGAAAAACTGTTTTTT.

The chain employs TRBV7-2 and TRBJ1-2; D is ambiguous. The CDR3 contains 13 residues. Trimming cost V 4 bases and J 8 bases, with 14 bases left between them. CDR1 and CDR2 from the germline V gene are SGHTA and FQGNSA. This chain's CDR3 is CASSSGLSNGYTF. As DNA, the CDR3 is TGTGCCAGCAGCTCAGGACTGTCGAACGGCTACACCTTC.

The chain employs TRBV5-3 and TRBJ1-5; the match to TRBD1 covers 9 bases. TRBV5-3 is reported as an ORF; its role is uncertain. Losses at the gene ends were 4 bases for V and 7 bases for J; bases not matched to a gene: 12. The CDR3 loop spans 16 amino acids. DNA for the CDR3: TGTGCCAGAAGCCATCCCTCGGGACAGGGTCGACAGCCCCAGCATTTT. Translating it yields CARSHPSGQGRQPQHF.